This T cell receptor (beta chain) appears in the sequencing data of a study of OX40 agonist ivuxolimab in advanced cancers. About the study: Intravenous ivuxolimab at 0.01 to 10 mg/kg was given to patients every 2 weeks. Of the participants, 40% had some prior anti-PD-1, anti-PD-L1 or anti-CTLA-4 therapy, which was allowed.

Points on this clone: Its antigen is undetermined.

Germline lookup yields CDR1 GTSNPN and CDR2 SVGIG (reference sequence). V was clipped by 5 bases and J by 0 bases, with 11 bases between them. This CDR3 is 15 amino acids long. Study conclusions and caveats: More expanded clones were found, on average, in CD8+ than in CD4+ T cells.

TCRdb's table, derived via immunoSEQ multiplex PCR, lists solely in-frame clones and lacks some. Of roughly 92,000 clones listed, roughly 89% are singletons. The source material was CD4+ or CD8+ T cells sorted from blood, sampled in a trial of the OX40 agonist ivuxolimab. The chain combines TRBV30 with TRBJ2-6; D not resolved. The receptor was isolated from an adult with an advanced solid tumor such as melanoma, head and neck, liver or kidney cancer. Here the CDR3 DNA reads TGTGCCTGGGCGGTGGTCATCTCTGGGGCCAACGTCCTGACTTTC. It yields the protein CAWAVVISGANVLTF.